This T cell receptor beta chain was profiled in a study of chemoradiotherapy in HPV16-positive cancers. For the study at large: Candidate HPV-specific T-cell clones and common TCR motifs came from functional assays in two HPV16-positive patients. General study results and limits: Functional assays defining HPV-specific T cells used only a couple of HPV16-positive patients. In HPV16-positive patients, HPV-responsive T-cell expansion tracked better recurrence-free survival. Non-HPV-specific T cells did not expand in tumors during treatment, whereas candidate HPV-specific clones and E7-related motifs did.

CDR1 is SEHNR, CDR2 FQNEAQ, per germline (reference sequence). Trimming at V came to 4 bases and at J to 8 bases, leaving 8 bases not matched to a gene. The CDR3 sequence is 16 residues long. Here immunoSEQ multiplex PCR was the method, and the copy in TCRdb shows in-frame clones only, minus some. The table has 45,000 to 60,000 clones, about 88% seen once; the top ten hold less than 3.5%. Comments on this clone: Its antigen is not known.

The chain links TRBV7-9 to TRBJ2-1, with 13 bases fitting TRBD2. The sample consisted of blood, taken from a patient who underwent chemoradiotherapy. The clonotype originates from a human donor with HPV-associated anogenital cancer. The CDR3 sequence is CASSSRLAGGAYEQFF. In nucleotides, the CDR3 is TGTGCCAGCAGCTCGAGACTAGCGGGAGGCGCGTATGAGCAGTTCTTC.